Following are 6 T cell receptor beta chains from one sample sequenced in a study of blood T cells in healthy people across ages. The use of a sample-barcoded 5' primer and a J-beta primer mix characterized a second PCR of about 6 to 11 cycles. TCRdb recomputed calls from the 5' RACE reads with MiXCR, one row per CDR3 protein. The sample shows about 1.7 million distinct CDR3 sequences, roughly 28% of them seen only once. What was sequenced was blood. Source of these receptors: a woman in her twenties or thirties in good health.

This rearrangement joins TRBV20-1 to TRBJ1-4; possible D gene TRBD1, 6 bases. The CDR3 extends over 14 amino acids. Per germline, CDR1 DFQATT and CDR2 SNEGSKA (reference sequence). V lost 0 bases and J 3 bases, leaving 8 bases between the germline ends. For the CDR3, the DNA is TGCAGTGCTAGAGATCAGGGGTCTAATGAAAAACTGTTTTTT. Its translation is CSARDQGSNEKLFF.

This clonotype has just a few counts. The CDR3 DNA follows: TGTGCCAGCAAAGACGTCGGGACAGGGCCTTACGAGCAGTACTTC. Amino acids: CASKDVGTGPYEQYF. This sequence joins TRBV6-2 or TRBV6-3 and TRBJ2-7; 9 bases line up with TRBD1. Losses at the gene ends were 7 bases for V and 4 bases for J; bases not matched to a gene: 11. The CDR3 length is 15 residues. Germline values: CDR1 MNHEY, CDR2 SVGEGT.

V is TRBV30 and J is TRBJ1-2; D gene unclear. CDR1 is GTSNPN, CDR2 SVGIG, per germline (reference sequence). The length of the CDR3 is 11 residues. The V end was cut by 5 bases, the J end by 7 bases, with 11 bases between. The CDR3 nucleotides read TGTGCCTGGGCCCCGTTGGCTGGCTACACCTTC. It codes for CAWAPLAGYTF.

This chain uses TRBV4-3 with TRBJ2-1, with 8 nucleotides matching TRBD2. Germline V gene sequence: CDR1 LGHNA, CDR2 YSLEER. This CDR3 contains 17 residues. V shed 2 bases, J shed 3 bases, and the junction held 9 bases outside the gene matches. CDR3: CASSQTAAGALYNEQFF. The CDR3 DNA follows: TGCGCCAGCAGCCAAACCGCAGCGGGAGCGCTCTACAATGAGCAGTTCTTC.

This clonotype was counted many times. CDR3 sequence reads: CSVASSGGFNEQFF. CDR3 sequence (DNA): TGCAGCGTCGCCTCTAGCGGGGGATTCAATGAGCAGTTCTTC. J is TRBJ2-1 and V is TRBV29-1; TRBD2 agrees at 10 bases. The V and J ends lost 6 bases and 6 bases, in that order; junction bases with no gene match: 8. CDR1 and CDR2 (germline): SQVTM, ANQGSEA. The CDR3 spans 14 residues.

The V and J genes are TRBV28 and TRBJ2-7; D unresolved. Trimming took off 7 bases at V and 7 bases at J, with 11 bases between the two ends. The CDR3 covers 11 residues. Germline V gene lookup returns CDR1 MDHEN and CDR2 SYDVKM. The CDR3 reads CASTMAEEQYF. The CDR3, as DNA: TGTGCCAGCACCATGGCAGAAGAGCAGTACTTC. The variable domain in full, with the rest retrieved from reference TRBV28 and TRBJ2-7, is DVKVTQSSRYLVKRTGEKVFLECVQDMDHENMFWYRQDPGLGLRLIYFSYDVKMKEKGDIPEGYSVSREKKERFSLILESASTNQTSMYLCASTMAEEQYFGPGTRLTVT.